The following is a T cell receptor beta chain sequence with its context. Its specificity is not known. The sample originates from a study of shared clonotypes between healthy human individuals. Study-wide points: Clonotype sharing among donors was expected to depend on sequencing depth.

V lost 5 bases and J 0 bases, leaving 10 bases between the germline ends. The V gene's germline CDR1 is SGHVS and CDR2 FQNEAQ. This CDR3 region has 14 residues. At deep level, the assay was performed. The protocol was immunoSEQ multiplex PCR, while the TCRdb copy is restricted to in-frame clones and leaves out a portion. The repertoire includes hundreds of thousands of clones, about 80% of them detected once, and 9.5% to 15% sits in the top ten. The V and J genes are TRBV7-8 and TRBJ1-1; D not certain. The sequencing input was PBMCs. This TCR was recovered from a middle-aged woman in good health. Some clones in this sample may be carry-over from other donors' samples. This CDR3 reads CASSPGGMNTEAFF. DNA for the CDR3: TGTGCCAGCAGCCCGGGAGGGATGAACACTGAAGCTTTCTTT.